These 7 T cell receptor beta chains were all obtained from the same sample, sequenced in a study of cytomegalovirus exposure and HLA in healthy donors. The PCR had 60 Vbeta and 13 Jbeta primers. This table comes from immunoSEQ multiplex PCR, and its TCRdb copy is limited to in-frame clones, with some not included. The sample table sets out about 87,000 clones. The sequenced sample was PBMCs. The receptor source for this set is a man aged 45 to 65 in good health and CMV-seropositive.

This chain connects TRBV30 to TRBJ2-7; 8 nucleotides agree with TRBD2. The trim removed 3 bases at V and 4 bases at J, leaving 14 bases unmatched. Germline-derived CDR1 and CDR2 are GTSNPN and SVGIG (reference sequence). This CDR3 region has 16 residues. The CDR3 loop reads CAWSPLQGLEGYEQYF. The CDR3 DNA follows: TGTGCCTGGAGCCCCCTGCAGGGACTAGAAGGGTACGAGCAGTACTTC.

The CDR3 DNA sequence: TGTGCCAGCAGCGTAGTAGCTAGCGTGACGGTCGATACGCAGTATTTT. Its protein product is CASSVVASVTVDTQYF. The gene calls are TRBV9 and TRBJ2-3, with a weak D call TRBD2 (6 bases). Germline assignment: CDR1 SGDLS and CDR2 YYNGEE. The CDR3 is made up of 16 amino acids. Trimming pared 0 bases from V and 6 bases from J, leaving 17 bases between.

This chain connects TRBV11-2 to TRBJ2-1, with TRBD2 identical over 7 bases. Trimming removed 1 base from V and 7 bases from J; junction bases left unmatched: 7. CDR1 and CDR2 (germline): SGHAT, FQNNGV. The CDR3 covers 15 residues. CDR3 in DNA: TGTGCCAGCAGCTTAGGCGGGGGACTTCGGAATGAGCAGTTCTTC. It encodes CASSLGGGLRNEQFF.

This chain joins TRBV5-1 and TRBJ1-4, with 7 bases identical to TRBD1. The CDR3 spans 15 residues. CDR1 and CDR2 (germline): SGHRS, YFSETQ. The V gene end was trimmed by 2 bases and the J gene end by 7 bases; junction bases not matched to a gene: 8. Here the CDR3 reads CASSLWTGLGEKLFF. In nucleotides, the CDR3 is TGCGCCAGCAGCTTATGGACAGGTTTGGGTGAAAAACTGTTTTTT.

This chain joins TRBV6-1 and TRBJ1-5; weak D call: TRBD1 (6 bases). The CDR3 totals 14 residues. Germline V CDR1 and CDR2: MNHNS, SASEGT. Deletions cut 7 bases from V and 8 bases from J, with 18 bases between. In nucleotides, the CDR3 is TGTGCCAGCATGGGGGCGGGGGCGAGGGAGCCCCAGCATTTT. Translated: CASMGAGAREPQHF.

This rearrangement joins TRBV6-4 to TRBJ2-2; D remains ambiguous. Germline V gene sequence: CDR1 MRHNA, CDR2 SNTAGT. With 2 bases removed from V and 6 bases from J, the gap between germline ends came to 7 bases. CDR3 length: 13 residues. The CDR3 loop is CASSDEGAGELFF. DNA of the CDR3: TGTGCCAGCAGTGACGAAGGAGCCGGGGAGCTGTTTTTT.

The J gene is TRBJ1-3, the V gene TRBV27; D may be TRBD1 (5 bases). Germline CDR1 and CDR2: MNHEY and SMNVEV (reference sequence). CDR3 size: 16 residues. V was trimmed by 2 bases and J by 9 bases, leaving 20 bases between them. CDR3 nucleotides: TGTGCCAGCAGTTTAGGTGGGAGACTTGGCGGGGGCACCATATATTTT. This sequence encodes CASSLGGRLGGGTIYF.